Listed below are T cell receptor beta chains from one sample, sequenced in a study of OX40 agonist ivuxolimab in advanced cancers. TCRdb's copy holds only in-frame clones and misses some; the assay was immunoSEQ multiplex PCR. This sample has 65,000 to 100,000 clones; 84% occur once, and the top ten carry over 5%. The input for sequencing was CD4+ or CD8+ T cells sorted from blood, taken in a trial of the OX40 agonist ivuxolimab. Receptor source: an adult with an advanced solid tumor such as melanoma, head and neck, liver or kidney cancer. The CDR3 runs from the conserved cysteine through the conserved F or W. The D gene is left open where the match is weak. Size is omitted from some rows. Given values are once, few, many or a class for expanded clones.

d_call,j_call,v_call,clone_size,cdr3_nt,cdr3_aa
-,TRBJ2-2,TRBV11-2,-,TGTGCCAGCAGCTTAGGGGGGGCCGTTCCCGGGGAGCTGTTTTTT,CASSLGGAVPGELFF
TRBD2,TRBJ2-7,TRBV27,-,TGTGCCAGCAGGGTAGCGGGAGGCTCCTACGAGCAGTACTTC,CASRVAGGSYEQYF
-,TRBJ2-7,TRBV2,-,TGTGCCAGCACCCAATTCTACGAGCAGTACTTC,CASTQFYEQYF
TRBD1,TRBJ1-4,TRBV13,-,TGTGCCAGCAGCTTAAGACAGGGGATCGAAAAACTGTTTTTT,CASSLRQGIEKLFF
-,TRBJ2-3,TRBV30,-,TGTGCCTGGGGGCATCAAACAGATACGCAGTATTTT,CAWGHQTDTQYF
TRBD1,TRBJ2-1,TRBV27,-,TGTGCCAGCAGTTTAAATTGGGACAGCTCCTACAATGAGCAGTTCTTC,CASSLNWDSSYNEQFF
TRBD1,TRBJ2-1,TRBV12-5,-,TGTGCTAGTGGTTTGGGACAGGGGGTCGATGAGCAGTTCTTC,CASGLGQGVDEQFF
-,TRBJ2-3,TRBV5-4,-,TGTGCCAGCAGCTTGGAGACAGATACGCAGTATTTT,CASSLETDTQYF
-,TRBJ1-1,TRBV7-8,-,TGTGCCAGCAGCTCGGGACTGGCCCGTGAAGCTTTCTTT,CASSSGLAREAFF
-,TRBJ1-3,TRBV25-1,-,TGTGCCAGCAGAGAAAGTGGGACTCTTAATGGAAACACCATATATTTT,CASRESGTLNGNTIYF
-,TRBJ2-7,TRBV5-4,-,TGTGCCAGCAGCTCAACCTACGAGCAGTACTTC,CASSSTYEQYF
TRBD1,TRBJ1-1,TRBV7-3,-,TGTGCCAGCAGCCCGGGACAGGCGAGCACTGAAGCTTTCTTT,CASSPGQASTEAFF
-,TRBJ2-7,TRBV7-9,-,TGTGCCAGCAGCGCCCAAACCACCTATAGCTCCTACGAGCAGTACTTC,CASSAQTTYSSYEQYF
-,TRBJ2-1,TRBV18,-,TGTGCCAGCTCGCAGGGGTTGGGCTCCTACAATGAGCAGTTCTTC,CASSQGLGSYNEQFF
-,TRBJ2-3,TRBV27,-,TGTGCCAGCCTACCAGACAGTGGCACAGATACGCAGTATTTT,CASLPDSGTDTQYF
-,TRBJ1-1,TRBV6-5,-,TGTGCCAGCAGTTACTCTTCGGGGGGCACTGAAGCTTTCTTT,CASSYSSGGTEAFF
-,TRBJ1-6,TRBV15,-,TGTGCCACCAGCGAGAGTAGTTGGTATAATTCACCCCTCCACTTT,CATSESSWYNSPLHF
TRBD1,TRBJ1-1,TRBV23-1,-,TGCGCCAGCAGTCATAAACTCCGGGACAGGGGGCCGGGTGAAGCTTTCTTT,CASSHKLRDRGPGEAFF
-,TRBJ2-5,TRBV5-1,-,TGCGCCAGCAGCCCCGGGACCCAAGAGACCCAGTACTTC,CASSPGTQETQYF
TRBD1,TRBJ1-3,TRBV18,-,TGTGCCAGCTCACCACCTCGGACAGGAGTGGACACCATATATTTT,CASSPPRTGVDTIYF
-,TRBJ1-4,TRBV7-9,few,TGTGCCAGCAGCTTAGGGCACCAAATAGAAAAACTGTTTTTT,CASSLGHQIEKLFF
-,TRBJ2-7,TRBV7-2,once,TGTGCCAGCAGCTTACCTAACCTAGCTCACGAGCAGTACTTC,CASSLPNLAHEQYF
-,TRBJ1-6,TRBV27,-,TGTGCCAGCAGTTTATTGGGTCAAACTAATTCACCCCTCCACTTT,CASSLLGQTNSPLHF
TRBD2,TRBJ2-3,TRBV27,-,TGTGCCAGCAGTACCCCTAGCGGGAGGGCCACAGATACGCAGTATTTT,CASSTPSGRATDTQYF
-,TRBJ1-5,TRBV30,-,TGTGCCTGGAGTGGACAGGGCAATCAGCCCCAGCATTTT,CAWSGQGNQPQHF
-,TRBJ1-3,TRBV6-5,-,TGTGCCAGCAGTTACCGGGGAACTGGAAACACCATATATTTT,CASSYRGTGNTIYF
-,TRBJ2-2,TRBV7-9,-,TGTGCCAGCAGCCCCCCCCTCTTCTCGGGAGACACCGGGGAGCTGTTTTTT,CASSPPLFSGDTGELFF
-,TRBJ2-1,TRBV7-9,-,TGTGCCAGCCAAGGCAAAGGCAATGAGCAGTTCTTC,CASQGKGNEQFF
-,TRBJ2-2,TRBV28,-,TGTGCCAGCAGTTACCCGGGAGTTTGGTTTCAGGAAACGAACACCGGGGAGCTGTTTTTT,CASSYPGVWFQETNTGELFF
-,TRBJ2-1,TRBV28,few,TGTGCCAGCAGTTTATGGGGGGTCTCCTACAATGAGCAGTTCTTC,CASSLWGVSYNEQFF
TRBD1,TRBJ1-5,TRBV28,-,TGTGCCAGCAGTCCACCGGTGCCAAGGACAGGCCTTAATCAGCCCCAGCATTTT,CASSPPVPRTGLNQPQHF
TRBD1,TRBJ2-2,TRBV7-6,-,TGTGCCAGCATCCGACAGGGTGACACCGGGGAGCTGTTTTTT,CASIRQGDTGELFF